Included here is one T cell receptor beta chain sequence, with context. This sample is drawn from a study of blood T cell repertoires in COVID-19. Study at large: Spain, Italy and the United States supplied samples that represented acute and convalescent COVID-19. T cells, B-cell-depleted T cells, or PBMCs provided the cDNA or gDNA that served as material.

Under the authors' procedure: Amplified reference gene primers provided the basis for estimating nucleated cell counts. Sequenced by immunoSEQ multiplex PCR; TCRdb stores in-frame clones only, minus some. Clone size and V and J calls were adopted from that table, with D and trimming inferred from the DNA. The data contain 210,000 or so clones, approximately 85% of them singletons. This CDR3 has 14 residues. With 0 bases removed from V and 11 bases from J, the gap between germline ends came to 12 bases. The germline V gene encodes CDR1 SGHKS and CDR2 YYEKEE (reference sequence). Followed longitudinally, the Seattle patients had been enrolled during active infection.

Source material: peripheral blood. The sequence was obtained from a middle-aged man with COVID-19, enrolled during active disease. V gene TRBV5-5 combines with J gene TRBJ1-6; tentatively, D is TRBD1 (6 bases). The CDR3 coding sequence is TGTGCCAGCAGCTTGGAGAGGGGGATGGCACCCCTCCACTTT. This sequence encodes CASSLERGMAPLHF. Supplemented by reference TRBV5-5 and TRBJ1-6, the full variable domain reads DAGVTQSPTHLIKTRGQQVTLRCSPISGHKSVSWYQQVLGQGPQFIFQYYEKEERGRGNFPDRFSARQFPNYSSELNVNALLLGDSALYLCASSLERGMAPLHFGNGTRLTVT.